This T cell receptor beta chain was identified during a study of CD8 T cells in ankylosing spondylitis. In germline, CDR1 is WNHNN, CDR2 SYGVQD (reference sequence). This CDR3 has 15 amino acids. V lost 2 bases, J lost 1 base, and 10 bases lay in between. One entry per CDR3 protein, called by TCRdb with MiXCR from the 5' RACE reads. The sample consists of over 110,000 distinct CDR3 sequences, 7% to 10% of them appearing once. The chain uses TRBV10-1 and TRBJ2-3; D is ambiguous. The sequenced sample was synovial fluid, either unsorted or a sorted T cell fraction (not recorded which). The sequence came from a male donor with ankylosing spondylitis. The CDR3 region is CASSEAQDGTDTQYF. The CDR3 DNA follows: TGCGCCAGCAGTGAGGCCCAGGACGGCACAGATACGCAGTATTTT.